The text below deals with one TCR beta chain. V was shortened by 5 bases and J by 6 bases, with 10 bases between the two germline ends. Germline V gives CDR1 SGHVS, CDR2 FNYEAQ. The CDR3 consists of 13 residues. The data are from a study of shared clonotypes between healthy human individuals. TCRdb's copy holds only in-frame clones and misses some; the assay was immunoSEQ multiplex PCR. This sample has hundreds of thousands of clones, with around 76% found just once. The sample taken for sequencing was PBMCs. This TCR came from a woman between 40 and 50 years old in good health. Some clones in this sample may be carry-over from other donors' samples. This chain uses TRBV7-6 with TRBJ2-2; no clear D. The CDR3 nucleotides read TGTGCCAGCAGCCGATCGAGGTCCGGGGAGCTGTTTTTT. As protein: CASSRSRSGELFF.